A single sample is the source of the 12 T cell receptor beta chains below, sequenced in a study of CD8 T cells in ankylosing spondylitis. For these TCRs, the target antigens are not known. TCRdb reprocessed the 5' RACE reads with MiXCR, giving one entry per CDR3 protein. Among about 220,000 distinct CDR3 sequences listed, 7.3% were seen once. Whole-study results and caveats: A TCR beta motif of fewer than 10 highly homologous variants seemed to mark ankylosing spondylitis blood.

The sequenced sample was blood, either unsorted or a sorted T cell fraction (not recorded which). The receptors stem from a male donor with ankylosing spondylitis.

This clonotype was counted at least ten times. The chain carries TRBV28 and TRBJ2-1; 8 positions match TRBD2. The J segment lost 2 bases and the V segment lost 6 bases, leaving 9 bases of the junction unmatched. The germline V gene has CDR1 MDHEN and CDR2 SYDVKM. CDR3 length: 16 residues. CDR3: CASRITAGGPYNEQFF. Here the CDR3 DNA reads TGTGCCAGCAGGATAACGGCGGGAGGCCCCTACAATGAGCAGTTCTTC.

The chain links TRBV11-2 to TRBJ2-1; TRBD2 aligns across 9 bases. Losses at the gene ends were 1 base for V and 9 bases for J; bases not matched to a gene: 10. Germline CDR1 is SGHAT and CDR2 is FQNNGV. There are 16 residues in the CDR3. CDR3 loop: CASSLVPSGNFGEQFF. Here the CDR3 DNA reads TGTGCCAGCAGCTTAGTCCCTAGCGGGAATTTCGGTGAGCAGTTCTTC.

This clonotype has at least ten counts. V and J are TRBV4-3 and TRBJ2-1; 8 nucleotides align to TRBD2. The J segment lost 5 bases and the V segment lost 7 bases, leaving 7 bases of the junction unmatched. The CDR3 consists of 14 residues. Germline lookup yields CDR1 LGHNA and CDR2 YSLEER. CDR3 loop: CASNPGTRHNEQFF. The CDR3 DNA sequence: TGCGCCAGCAACCCCGGGACTAGACACAATGAGCAGTTCTTC.

This clonotype showed up many times. V and J are TRBV20-1 and TRBJ2-1; TRBD2 matches 8 bases. V was pared by 0 bases and J by 7 bases, with 8 bases of the junction left unmatched. Looked up from germline, CDR1 is DFQATT and CDR2 is SNEGSKA (reference sequence). This CDR3 has 15 amino acids. The CDR3 sequence is CSARDPLAGRNEQFF. The CDR3 region has the DNA TGCAGTGCTAGAGATCCGCTAGCGGGTCGGAATGAGCAGTTCTTC.

V and J are TRBV7-8 and TRBJ2-2, with D uncertain. CDR3 length equals 14 residues. Trimming cost V 10 bases and J 4 bases, with 16 bases left between them. Germline assignment: CDR1 SGHVS and CDR2 FQNEAQ. CDR3 sequence reads: CAIGEDSGTGELFF. CDR3 in DNA: TGTGCCATTGGCGAGGATAGTGGCACCGGGGAGCTGTTTTTT.

J is TRBJ1-2 and V is TRBV12-3 or TRBV12-4, with D maybe TRBD1 (6 bases). CDR3 length: 16 amino acids. V was trimmed by 7 bases and J by 1 base, leaving 19 bases between them. The CDR3 loop reads CASTLGGRAHNYGYTF. The CDR3 DNA follows: TGTGCCAGCACCCTTGGGGGCAGGGCCCATAACTATGGCTACACCTTC.

A note on this clonotype: An end of the junction differs from the germline gene, which may be a read error. The chain uses TRBV7-9 and TRBJ2-1, with TRBD2 matching 8 bases. CDR1 is SEHNR and CDR2 is FQNEAQ in the germline V gene (reference sequence). The CDR3 runs to 15 residues. The CDR3 here is CARSFISGEYNEQFF. DNA of the CDR3: TGTGCCCGCAGCTTTATTAGCGGGGAATACAATGAGCAGTTCTTC.

This clonotype was seen a few times. J is TRBJ2-7 and V is TRBV20-1, with 9 bases fitting TRBD2. CDR3 length: 12 amino acids. V trimming: 5 bases; J trimming: 5 bases; junction bases outside the gene matches: 4. The germline V gene encodes CDR1 DFQATT and CDR2 SNEGSKA (reference sequence). The CDR3 loop reads CSASGLANEQYF. CDR3 DNA sequence: TGCAGTGCTTCGGGACTAGCCAACGAGCAGTACTTC.

In this sample, this clonotype turned up many times. The V gene is TRBV2, the J gene TRBJ2-1, with 11 bases identical to TRBD2. V lost 6 bases, J lost 3 bases, and 4 bases stayed unmatched. CDR3 size: 15 residues. Germline V CDR1 and CDR2: SNHLY, FYNNEI. CDR3 in DNA: TGTGCCAGCAGGCTAGCGGGAGGCCTCTACAATGAGCAGTTCTTC. Translated, it gives CASRLAGGLYNEQFF.

This clonotype showed up many times. This chain links TRBV20-1 with TRBJ1-5; D is ambiguous. With 3 bases removed from V and 3 bases from J, the gap between germline ends came to 12 bases. This CDR3 is built from 14 residues. In germline, CDR1 is DFQATT, CDR2 SNEGSKA (reference sequence). The CDR3 DNA reads TGCAGTGCTAGGGGTGGACGGTACAATCAGCCCCAGCATTTT. Protein product: CSARGGRYNQPQHF.

In its sample, this clonotype was seen many times. V gene TRBV24-1 combines with J gene TRBJ2-5; D not certain. This CDR3 is 11 amino acids long. V lost 2 bases and J 7 bases, leaving 4 bases between the germline ends. Per the germline V gene, CDR1 is KGHDR and CDR2 is SFDVKD. The CDR3 DNA sequence: TGTGCCACCAGTGATTGGGGGACCCAGTACTTC. This encodes CATSDWGTQYF.

This clonotype was recorded at least ten times. The chain is built from TRBV7-8 and TRBJ2-7; possibly TRBD1 for D (5 bases). Looked up from germline, CDR1 is SGHVS and CDR2 is FQNEAQ. The V and J ends lost 2 bases and 2 bases respectively, with 10 bases between them. This CDR3 spans 14 amino acids. The CDR3 bases are TGTGCCAGCAGCTTACCAGGGCTAACCTACGAGCAGTACTTC. Translation: CASSLPGLTYEQYF.